This TCR beta chain was observed in a study of OX40 agonist ivuxolimab in advanced cancers. Turning to the study itself: Three patients got partial responses; one had hepatocellular carcinoma and two had cutaneous melanoma. Study observations and caveats: Clonal expansion from baseline to week 6 occurred in both CD4+ and CD8+ T cells. On average, CD8+ T cells had more expanded clones than CD4+.

With autoimmune disease history or systemic immunosuppression, patients were excluded. The CDR3 contains 20 residues. Per the germline V gene, CDR1 is SGDLS and CDR2 is YYNGEE. V shed 0 bases, J shed 3 bases, and the junction held 14 bases outside the gene matches. The method was immunoSEQ multiplex PCR; TCRdb's version includes in-frame clones alone and lacks a portion of them. Among about 51,000 clones listed, more than 70% were seen once. Details on this clone: Antigen: not known.

The material was CD4+ or CD8+ T cells sorted from blood, obtained in a trial of the OX40 agonist ivuxolimab. The TCR sequence derives from an adult with an advanced solid tumor such as melanoma, head and neck, liver or kidney cancer. The chain recombines TRBV9 with TRBJ2-5; 13 nucleotides agree with TRBD2. CDR3 nucleotide sequence: TGTGCCAGCAGCGTAGGTCCCTTACTAGCGGGGGGGCTTTCGGAAGAGACCCAGTACTTC. This codes for CASSVGPLLAGGLSEETQYF.